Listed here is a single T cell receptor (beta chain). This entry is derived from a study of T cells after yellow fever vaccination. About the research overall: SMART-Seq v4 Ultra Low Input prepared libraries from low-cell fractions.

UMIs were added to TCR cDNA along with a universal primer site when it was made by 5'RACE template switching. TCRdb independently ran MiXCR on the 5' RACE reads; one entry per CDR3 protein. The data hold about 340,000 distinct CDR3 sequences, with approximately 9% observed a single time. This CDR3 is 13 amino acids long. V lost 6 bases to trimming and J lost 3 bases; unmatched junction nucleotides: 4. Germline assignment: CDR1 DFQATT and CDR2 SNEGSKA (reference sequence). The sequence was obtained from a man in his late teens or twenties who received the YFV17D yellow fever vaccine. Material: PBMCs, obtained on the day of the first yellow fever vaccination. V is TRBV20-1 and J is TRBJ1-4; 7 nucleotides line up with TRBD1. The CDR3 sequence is CSAPGGSNEKLFF. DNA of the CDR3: TGCAGTGCGCCAGGGGGATCTAATGAAAAACTGTTTTTT.